Listed below are T cell receptor beta chains from one sample, sequenced in a study of CD8 T cells in ankylosing spondylitis. TCRdb called the 5' RACE reads again in MiXCR, with one record for every CDR3 protein. Counted here are about 240,000 distinct CDR3 sequences, about 11% occurring once; the ten biggest clones make up 6% to 8%. Sample: blood, either unsorted or a sorted T cell fraction (not recorded which). Every receptor here comes from a male donor with ankylosing spondylitis or in good health (not recorded which). Both conserved end residues are part of each CDR3.

TRBV12-3/TRBV12-4 | CASSLSRGQPQHF
TRBV20-1 | CSAPTRVAYNEQFF
TRBV5-1 | CASSLVPGGELFF
TRBV6-5 | CASSYSISNEQFF
TRBV4-1 | CASSQFPTGEQYF
TRBV15 | CATSRDHDEKLFF
TRBV12-3/TRBV12-4 | CASGQISNQPQHF
TRBV14 | CASSRDRVSYEQYF
TRBV12-3/TRBV12-4 | CASSSLGGDQPQHF
TRBV18 | CASSPIGYGYTF
TRBV20-1 | CSARGPGEQYF
TRBV12-3/TRBV12-4 | CASSFEVNTEAFF
TRBV6-1 | CASRGDAPYEQYF
TRBV20-1 | CSAADRSAKPTGELFF
TRBV29-1 | CSVRRTGNEKLFF
TRBV20-1 | CSATPGGGEIWGLNTEAFF
TRBV7-6 | CASSFGTGSGNEQFF
TRBV12-3/TRBV12-4 | CASSFGGSGNTIYF
TRBV12-3/TRBV12-4 | CASSLPGQGRNTIYF
TRBV6-1 | CASNPGTAPYEQYF
TRBV20-1 | CSAGRINSGSDEQFF
TRBV15 | CATSPSGGDYNEQFF
TRBV6-1 | CASSPGHTGELFF
TRBV7-8 | CASSLGLGPGELFF
TRBV18 | CASSPPTGLANYGYTF
TRBV7-6 | CASSSTSGTGEQFF
TRBV20-1 | CSATPPAGEWTDTQYF
TRBV28 | CASSGPRSQPQHF
TRBV29-1 | CSVGSGVMNTEAFF
TRBV5-1 | CASSPGRDGGLYNEQFF
TRBV12-3/TRBV12-4 | CATLGTPGYTF
TRBV10-3 | CAISSSGGLVETQYF
TRBV5-1 | CASSITGAELFF
TRBV20-1 | CSARPAGGAYNEQFF
TRBV5-1 | CASRLSQNTGELFF
TRBV4-1 | CASSQVPRPSGQQETQYF
TRBV10-1 | CASSESSSNEQFF
TRBV7-2 | CASGKAGSLNEQFF
TRBV7-2 | CASSTRGPLGTDTQYF
TRBV20-1 | CSAREGRQFSYEQYF
TRBV6-5 | CASRPDSPSTDTQYF
TRBV9 | CASSVGAGDPYGYTF
TRBV5-1 | CASSAGQGVTEAFF
TRBV11-2 | CASSLGAASGNTIYF
TRBV5-1 | CASSPDVYNEQFF
TRBV6-1 | CASSTLAGNTGELFF
TRBV7-8 | CASSLNPRQKWANEQFF
TRBV4-1 | CASSQEETGRGWQETQYF
TRBV5-5 | CASSFVAAGAHEQYF
TRBV29-1 | CSGTSGSIEQFF
TRBV5-1 | CASSLAGRGQLFF
TRBV20-1 | CSAITRPEDTSYEQYF
TRBV5-1 | CASSPGTASSYEQYF
TRBV12-2 | CAGRRGLPFQETQYF
TRBV5-6 | CASSLAYSEAFF
TRBV20-1 | CSAKWRGTYNEQFF
TRBV5-6 | CASRTTGITDTQYF
TRBV7-9 | CASSLVTSGHPEQYF
TRBV5-1 | CASSLTGLETQYF
TRBV12-3/TRBV12-4 | CASSLTGGETQYF